One T cell receptor beta chain is described in this entry. High-throughput TCR beta sequencing covered peripheral CD8+ and CD4+ T cells. Controls matched for age and sex were healthy donors. Negative isolation was used for CD8+ and CD4+ T cells, and FACS enrichment was applied to TEMRA cells. A quantity of about 0.45 to 1 ug RNA underwent reverse transcription using random hexamers. Multiplex immunoSEQ PCR targeted 54 Vbeta and 13 Jbeta TCR beta segments. TCRdb analysed the immunoSEQ multiplex PCR reads with MiXCR anew, one entry per CDR3 protein. The sample lists approximately 110,000 distinct CDR3 sequences; 90% to 95% were seen once. This record comes from a study of CD8 T cells in Susac syndrome. The TCR originated in a human donor in good health. Sequenced material: CD4+ T cells from PBMCs.

CDR3 sequence: CASSPNRYRGGVNSNQPQHF. The CDR3 coding sequence is TGTGCCAGCAGTCCGAACCGATACAGGGGAGGGGTTAATAGCAATCAGCCCCAGCATTTT. The chain carries TRBV27 and TRBJ1-5, with 7 bases lining up with TRBD1. The CDR3 has 20 residues. Per germline, CDR1 MNHEY and CDR2 SMNVEV (reference sequence). V trimming: 5 bases; J trimming: 0 bases; junction bases outside the gene matches: 19.